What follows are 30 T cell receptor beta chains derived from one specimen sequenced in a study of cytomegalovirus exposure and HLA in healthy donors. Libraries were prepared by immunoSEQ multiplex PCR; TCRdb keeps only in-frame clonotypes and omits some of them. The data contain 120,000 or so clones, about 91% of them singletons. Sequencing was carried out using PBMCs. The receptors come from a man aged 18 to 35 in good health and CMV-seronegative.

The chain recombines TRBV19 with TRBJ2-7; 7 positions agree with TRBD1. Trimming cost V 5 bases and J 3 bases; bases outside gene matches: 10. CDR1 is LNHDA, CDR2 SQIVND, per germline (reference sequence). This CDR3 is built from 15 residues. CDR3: CASSEAGTESYEQYF. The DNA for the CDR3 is TGTGCCAGTAGTGAAGCCGGGACAGAGAGCTACGAGCAGTACTTC.

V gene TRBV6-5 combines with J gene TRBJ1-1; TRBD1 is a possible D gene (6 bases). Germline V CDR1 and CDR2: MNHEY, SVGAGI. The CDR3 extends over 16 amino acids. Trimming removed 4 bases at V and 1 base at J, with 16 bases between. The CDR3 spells CASSSRNIQGNTEAFF. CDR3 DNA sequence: TGTGCCAGCAGTTCTCGCAATATACAGGGGAACACTGAAGCTTTCTTT.

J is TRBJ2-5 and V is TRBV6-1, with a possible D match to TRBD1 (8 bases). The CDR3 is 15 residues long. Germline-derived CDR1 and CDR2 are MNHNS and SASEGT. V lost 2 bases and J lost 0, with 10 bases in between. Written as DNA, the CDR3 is TGTGCCAGCAGTGAAACAGGGGGGGACCAAGAGACCCAGTACTTC. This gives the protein CASSETGGDQETQYF.

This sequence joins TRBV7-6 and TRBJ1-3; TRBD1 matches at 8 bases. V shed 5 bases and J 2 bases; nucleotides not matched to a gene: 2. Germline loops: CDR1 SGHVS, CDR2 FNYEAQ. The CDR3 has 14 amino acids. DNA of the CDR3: TGTGCCAGCAGCCCCAGGGGGCCTGGAAACACCATATATTTT. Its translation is CASSPRGPGNTIYF.

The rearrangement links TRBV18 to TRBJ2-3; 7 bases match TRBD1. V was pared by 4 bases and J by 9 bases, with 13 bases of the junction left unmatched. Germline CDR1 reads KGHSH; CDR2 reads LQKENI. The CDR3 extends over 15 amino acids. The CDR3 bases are TGTGCCAGCTCACTATTTGGCAGGGGGAGAAAGACGCAGTATTTT. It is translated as CASSLFGRGRKTQYF.

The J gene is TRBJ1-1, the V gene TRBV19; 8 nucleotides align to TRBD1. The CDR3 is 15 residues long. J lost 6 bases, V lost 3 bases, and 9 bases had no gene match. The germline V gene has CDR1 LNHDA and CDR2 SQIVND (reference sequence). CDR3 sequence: CASSIYDRGRAEAFF. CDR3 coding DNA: TGTGCCAGTAGTATTTACGACAGGGGAAGAGCTGAAGCTTTCTTT.

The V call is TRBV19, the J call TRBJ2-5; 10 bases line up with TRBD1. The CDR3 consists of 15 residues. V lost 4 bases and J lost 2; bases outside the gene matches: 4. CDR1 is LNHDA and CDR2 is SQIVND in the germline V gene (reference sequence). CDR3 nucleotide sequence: TGTGCCAGTAGTACGGGACAGGGGAGGCAAGAGACCCAGTACTTC. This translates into CASSTGQGRQETQYF.

CDR3 protein: CASSLVAARADTQYF. Here the CDR3 DNA reads TGTGCCAGCAGCTTAGTAGCGGCGCGGGCAGATACGCAGTATTTT. The chain uses TRBV7-2 and TRBJ2-3, with D possibly matching TRBD2 (6 bases). Germline loops: CDR1 SGHTA, CDR2 FQGNSA. This CDR3 is 15 amino acids long. V lost 1 base and J 4 bases, leaving 12 bases between the germline ends.

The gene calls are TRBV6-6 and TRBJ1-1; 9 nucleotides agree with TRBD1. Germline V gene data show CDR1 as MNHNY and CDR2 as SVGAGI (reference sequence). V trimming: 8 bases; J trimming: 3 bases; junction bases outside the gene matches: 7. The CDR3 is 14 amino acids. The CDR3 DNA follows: TGTGCCAGCTTACAGGGGGCATGGGACACTGAAGCTTTCTTT. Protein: CASLQGAWDTEAFF.

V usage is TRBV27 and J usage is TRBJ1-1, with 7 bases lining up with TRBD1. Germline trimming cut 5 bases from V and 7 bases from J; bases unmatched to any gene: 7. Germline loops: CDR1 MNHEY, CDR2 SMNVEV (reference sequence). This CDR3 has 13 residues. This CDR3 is CASSPGTVIEAFF. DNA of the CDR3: TGTGCCAGCAGTCCCGGGACAGTGATTGAAGCTTTCTTT.

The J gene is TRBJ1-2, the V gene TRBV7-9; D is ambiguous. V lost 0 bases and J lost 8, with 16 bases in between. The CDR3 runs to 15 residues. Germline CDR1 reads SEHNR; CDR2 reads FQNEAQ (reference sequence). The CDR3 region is CASSLAPATIAGYTF. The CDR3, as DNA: TGTGCCAGCAGCTTAGCTCCCGCAACAATAGCAGGCTACACCTTC.

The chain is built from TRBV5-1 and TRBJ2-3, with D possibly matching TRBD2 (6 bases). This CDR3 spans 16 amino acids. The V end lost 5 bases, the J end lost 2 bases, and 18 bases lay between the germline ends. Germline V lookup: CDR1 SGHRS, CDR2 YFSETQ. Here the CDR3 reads CASSSVPGLTTDTQYF. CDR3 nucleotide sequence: TGCGCCAGCAGTTCGGTCCCGGGACTTACCACAGATACGCAGTATTTT.

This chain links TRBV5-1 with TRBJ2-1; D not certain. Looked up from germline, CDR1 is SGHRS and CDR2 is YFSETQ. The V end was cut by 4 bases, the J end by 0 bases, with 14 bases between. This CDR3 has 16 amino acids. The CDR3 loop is CASSPEAVSSYNEQFF. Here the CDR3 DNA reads TGCGCCAGCAGCCCCGAGGCCGTATCCTCCTACAATGAGCAGTTCTTC.

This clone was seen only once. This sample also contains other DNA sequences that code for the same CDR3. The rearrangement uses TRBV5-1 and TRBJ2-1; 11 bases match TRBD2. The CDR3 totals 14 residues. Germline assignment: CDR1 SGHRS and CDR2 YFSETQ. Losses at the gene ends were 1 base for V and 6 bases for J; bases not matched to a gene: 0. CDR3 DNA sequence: TGCGCCAGCAGCTTGACTAGCGGGAGCAATGAGCAGTTCTTC. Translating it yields CASSLTSGSNEQFF.

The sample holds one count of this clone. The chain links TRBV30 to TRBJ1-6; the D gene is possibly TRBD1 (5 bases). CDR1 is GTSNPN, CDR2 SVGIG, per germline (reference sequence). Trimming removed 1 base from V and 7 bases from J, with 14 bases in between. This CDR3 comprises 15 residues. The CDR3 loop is CAWSGTGLSNSPLHF. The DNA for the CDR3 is TGTGCCTGGAGTGGGACGGGACTGAGCAATTCACCCCTCCACTTT.

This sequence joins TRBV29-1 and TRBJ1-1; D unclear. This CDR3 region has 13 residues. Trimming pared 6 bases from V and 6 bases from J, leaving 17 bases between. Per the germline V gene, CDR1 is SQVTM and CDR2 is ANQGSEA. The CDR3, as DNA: TGCAGCGTGCGCGGGCAGACGATCCCTGAAGCTTTCTTT. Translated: CSVRGQTIPEAFF.

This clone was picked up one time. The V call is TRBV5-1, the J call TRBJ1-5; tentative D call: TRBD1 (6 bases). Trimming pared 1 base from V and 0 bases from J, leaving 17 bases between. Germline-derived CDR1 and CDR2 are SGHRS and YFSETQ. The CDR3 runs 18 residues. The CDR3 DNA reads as TGCGCCAGCAGCTTGCGGCCCGGGACACCTAATAGCAATCAGCCCCAGCATTTT. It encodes CASSLRPGTPNSNQPQHF.

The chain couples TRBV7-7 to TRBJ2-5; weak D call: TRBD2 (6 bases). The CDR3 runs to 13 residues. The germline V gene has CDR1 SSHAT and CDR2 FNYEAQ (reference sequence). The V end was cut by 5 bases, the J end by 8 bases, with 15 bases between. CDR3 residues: CASSPGTLLTQYF. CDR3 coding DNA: TGTGCCAGCAGCCCAGGGACTCTACTAACCCAGTACTTC.

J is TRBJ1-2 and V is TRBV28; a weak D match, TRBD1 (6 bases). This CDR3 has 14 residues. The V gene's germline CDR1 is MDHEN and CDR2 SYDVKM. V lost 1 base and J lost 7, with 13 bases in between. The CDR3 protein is CASSLSAGGSGYTF. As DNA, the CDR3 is TGTGCCAGCAGTTTATCGGCTGGGGGCTCTGGCTACACCTTC.

The CDR3 reads CASSSLTSAGGELFF. As DNA, the CDR3 is TGTGCCAGCAGTTCTCTAACTAGCGCTGGCGGGGAGCTGTTTTTT. The chain has TRBV6-6 and TRBJ2-2, with TRBD2 identical over 7 bases. The CDR3 has 15 residues. The ends lost 4 bases at V and 7 bases at J; junction bases unmatched: 9. Germline loops: CDR1 MNHNY, CDR2 SVGAGI (reference sequence).

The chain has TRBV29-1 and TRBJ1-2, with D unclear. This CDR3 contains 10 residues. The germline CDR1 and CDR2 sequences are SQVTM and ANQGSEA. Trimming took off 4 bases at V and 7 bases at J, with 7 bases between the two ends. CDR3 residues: CSVGRGGYTF. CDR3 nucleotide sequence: TGCAGCGTTGGTCGCGGTGGCTACACCTTC.

DNA for the CDR3: TGCGCCAGCAGACCGGTGACAGGGGGTACCAATGAGCAGTTCTTC. This sequence encodes CASRPVTGGTNEQFF. The chain is built from TRBV5-1 and TRBJ2-1, with TRBD1 identical over 9 bases. Germline lookup yields CDR1 SGHRS and CDR2 YFSETQ. CDR3 length: 15 amino acids. Unmatched junction bases numbered 9, after V lost 5 bases and J lost 6 bases.

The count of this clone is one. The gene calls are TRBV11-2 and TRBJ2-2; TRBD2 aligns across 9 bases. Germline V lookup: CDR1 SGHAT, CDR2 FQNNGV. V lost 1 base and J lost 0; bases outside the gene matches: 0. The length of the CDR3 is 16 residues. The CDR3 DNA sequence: TGTGCCAGCAGCTTAGGGACTAGCGCGAACACCGGGGAGCTGTTTTTT. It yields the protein CASSLGTSANTGELFF.

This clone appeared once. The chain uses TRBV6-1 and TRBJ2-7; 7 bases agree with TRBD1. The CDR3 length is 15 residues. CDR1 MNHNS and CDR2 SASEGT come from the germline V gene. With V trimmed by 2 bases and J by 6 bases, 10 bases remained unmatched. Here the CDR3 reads CASSEFRQGRAEQYF. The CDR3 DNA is TGTGCCAGCAGTGAATTTCGACAGGGAAGGGCCGAGCAGTACTTC.

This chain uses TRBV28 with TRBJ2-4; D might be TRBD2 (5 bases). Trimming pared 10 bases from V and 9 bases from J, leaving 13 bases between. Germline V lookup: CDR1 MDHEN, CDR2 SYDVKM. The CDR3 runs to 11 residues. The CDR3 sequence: CATEGGSIQYF. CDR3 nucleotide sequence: TGTGCCACCGAAGGCGGGTCCATTCAGTACTTC.

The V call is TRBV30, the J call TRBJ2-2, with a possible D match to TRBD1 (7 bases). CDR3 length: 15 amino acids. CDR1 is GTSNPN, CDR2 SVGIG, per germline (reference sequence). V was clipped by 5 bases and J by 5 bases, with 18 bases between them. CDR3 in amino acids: CAWYRGGIGTGELFF. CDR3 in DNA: TGTGCCTGGTACAGGGGAGGTATAGGGACCGGGGAGCTGTTTTTT.

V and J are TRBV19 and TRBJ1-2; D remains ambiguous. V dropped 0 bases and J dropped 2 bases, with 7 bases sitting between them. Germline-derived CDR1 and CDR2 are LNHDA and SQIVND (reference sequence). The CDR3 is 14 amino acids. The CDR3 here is CASSIDPQNYGYTF. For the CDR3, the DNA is TGTGCCAGTAGTATAGATCCCCAGAACTATGGCTACACCTTC.

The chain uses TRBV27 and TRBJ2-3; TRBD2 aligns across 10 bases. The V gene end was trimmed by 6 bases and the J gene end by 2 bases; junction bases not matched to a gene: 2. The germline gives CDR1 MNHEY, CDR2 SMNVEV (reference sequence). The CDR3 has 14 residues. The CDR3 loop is CASRGTSDTDTQYF. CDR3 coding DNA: TGTGCCAGCAGGGGGACTAGCGACACAGATACGCAGTATTTT.

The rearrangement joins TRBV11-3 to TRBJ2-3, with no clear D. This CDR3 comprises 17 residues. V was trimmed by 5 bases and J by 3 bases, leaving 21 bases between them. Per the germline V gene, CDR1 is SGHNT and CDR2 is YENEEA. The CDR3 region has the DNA TGTGCCAGCAGCAGAGAGCAGGTGGTGGTGGAAACAGATACGCAGTATTTT. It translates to CASSREQVVVETDTQYF.

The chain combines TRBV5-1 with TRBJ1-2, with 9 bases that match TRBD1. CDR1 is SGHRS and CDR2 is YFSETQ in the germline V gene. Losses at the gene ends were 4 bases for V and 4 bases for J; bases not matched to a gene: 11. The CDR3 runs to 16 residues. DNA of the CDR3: TGCGCCAGCAGCATCACCGGACAGGGGATTATCTATGGCTACACCTTC. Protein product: CASSITGQGIIYGYTF. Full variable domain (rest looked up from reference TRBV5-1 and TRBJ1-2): KAGVTQTPRYLIKTRGQQVTLSCSPISGHRSVSWYQQTPGQGLQFLFEYFSETQRNKGNFPGRFSGRQFSNSRSEMNVSTLELGDSALYLCASSITGQGIIYGYTFGSGTRLTVV.